This TCR beta chain is from a study of beta chain features in type 1 diabetes (dated by TCRdb to the late 2010s). Concerning the study at large: No differences in mean age, gender distribution, total cell number or subset yield were found between patients and healthy donors. The study compared TCRB repertoires of sorted circulating CD4+ T cell subsets between recently diagnosed type 1 diabetes patients and matched healthy donors. A total of roughly 100 million sorted cells were examined across all samples, and a strong correlation was observed between cell number per subset and RNA yield. Regulatory and stem cell-like memory subsets were obtained from only 8 patients and roughly eight healthy donors, while naive and central memory subsets were obtained from all 30 or so donors. Summary of the overall study and its limitations: Naive, central memory and regulatory TCRB repertoires appeared to be more alike among patients than among healthy donors. Because small numbers of individuals were included in the HLA sub-analyses, any influence of HLA type on TCRB rearrangement was left unresolved. Patients with type 1 diabetes made fewer insertions and deleted more nucleotides at VDJ recombination sites, implying thymic rearrangement abnormalities. PCR may preferentially amplify shorter templates, but because patient and control samples were amplified and corrected together, any resulting skew would affect both groups equally. Because cDNA was sequenced instead of genomic DNA, activated cells with high expression could be over-represented, although the groups did not differ in activation or CD3 levels. A moderate but significant shortening of TCRB CDR3 length was observed in type 1 diabetes patients in all four CD4+ subsets.

As for this clone: Its cognate antigen has yet to be identified. Base qualities are not recorded, but no much larger clone differs from it by a single base.

The entire amount of isolated RNA was reverse transcribed using the High Capacity cDNA Reverse Transcription Kit, so the sequenced TCRB transcripts were expressed ones. Deep immunoSEQ sequencing was performed on naive, central memory and regulatory T cell samples, with an average of about 3.6 million total reads per sample. After sorted cells were lysed in RLT buffer, RNA was extracted with DNase-treated RNeasy Micro or Mini kits, with the choice depending on cell number. Each cell subset was processed on its own to prevent cross-contamination, while patient and healthy donor samples were processed together. The immunoSEQ multiplex PCR was used to amplify TCRB sequences from cDNA, yielding 87-bp fragments that span the CDR3 region. Sequencing of the amplicons was done on the Illumina HiSeq platform. Under the source paper's analysis protocol: PCR bias was computationally corrected using synthetic template baselines, reads within Hamming distance 2 were collapsed, and singletons that could not be merged were discarded. By aligning reads against IMGT, V, D and J genes, CDR3 length, and insertions or deletions at six rearrangement sites were assigned. Within each subset, clonotype counts were normalized to sorted cell number, and only after that were true diversity and Gini coefficients computed with the tcR R package. The overlap coefficient, calculated on TCRB nucleotide sequences, was used to measure repertoire sharing. Sourced from immuneACCESS, this table was stored by TCRdb with only in-frame sequences that have V and J called. A share of the clones is absent; for the studies checked, an unresolved V gene accounts for under half, and the remainder has no known explanation. V, J and clone size derive from that table, while D and trimming were established from the DNA sequence. The sample contains 150,000 to 190,000 clones, 10% of them found a single time. More than 0.4% of the sample comes from the top ten.

Each donor gave one peripheral blood draw, roughly 0.12 L on average, collected into heparinised tubes. A BD FACSAria II was used to sort naive, central memory, regulatory and stem cell-like memory CD4+ T cells with a panel that included CD45RO, CCR7, CD25, CD127, CD95 and CD27. Every sorted population had a purity above 95%. PBMCs were isolated immediately by Lymphoprep density gradient centrifugation and stained directly without culture. So that batch effects would be minimized, each experiment stained and sorted samples in pairs, pairing one healthy donor with one patient. The CDR3, cysteine through phenylalanine, is 19 amino acids long. Kept here is only the CDR3 DNA, which spans 57 bases and is read in frame from base 1. CDR1 MNHEY and CDR2 SMNVEV were looked up in the germline V gene (reference sequence). Here V drops 2 bases and J drops 2 bases, and the junction holds 12 bases not matched to any gene.

The sequence was obtained from a man aged 25-45 years with type 1 diabetes. This sequence uses TRBV27 and TRBJ1-2; the junction holds 12 bases that match TRBD1. Material: central memory CD4+ T cells from blood. This receptor carries the CDR3 CASSLGFGTGGYSNYGYTF. The sequence in DNA is TGTGCCAGCAGTTTAGGGTTCGGGACAGGGGGCTACTCAAACTATGGCTACACCTTC.